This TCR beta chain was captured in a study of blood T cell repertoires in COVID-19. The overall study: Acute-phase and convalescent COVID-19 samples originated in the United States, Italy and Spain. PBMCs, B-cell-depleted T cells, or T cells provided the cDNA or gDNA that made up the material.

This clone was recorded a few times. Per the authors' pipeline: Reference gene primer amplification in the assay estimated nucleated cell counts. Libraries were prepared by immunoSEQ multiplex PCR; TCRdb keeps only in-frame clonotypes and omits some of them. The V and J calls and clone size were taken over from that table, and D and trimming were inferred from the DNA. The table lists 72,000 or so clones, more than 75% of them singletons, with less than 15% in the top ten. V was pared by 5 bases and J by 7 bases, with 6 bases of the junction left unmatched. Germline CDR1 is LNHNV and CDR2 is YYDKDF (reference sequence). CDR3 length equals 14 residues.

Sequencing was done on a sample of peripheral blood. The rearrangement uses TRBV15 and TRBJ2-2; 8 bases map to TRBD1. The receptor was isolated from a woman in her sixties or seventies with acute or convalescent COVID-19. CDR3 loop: CATSPDRGFGELFF. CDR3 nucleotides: TGTGCCACCAGCCCAGACAGGGGTTTCGGGGAGCTGTTTTTT.